This is a list of T cell receptor beta chains from one sample in a study of shared clonotypes between healthy human individuals. Profiling relied on immunoSEQ multiplex PCR, and the TCRdb table lists in-frame clones only, not all of them. The sample shows over a million clones, roughly 96% of them seen only once. The sequencing sample was made of naive CD4+ T cells sorted from blood. The receptors derive from a man in his thirties or forties in good health. Each CDR3 is given with its conserved first and last residue. The order of the fields is CDR3 protein, J gene, clone size, V gene, CDR3 length. Size is stated for part of the rows, as once, few or many counts, or as a class when the clone is expanded.

CATSRDGSGRSYNEQFF,TRBJ2-1,-,TRBV15,17
CASSARRGSSGNTIYF,TRBJ1-3,once,TRBV5-5,16
CASSKTPAIGEQYF,TRBJ2-7,-,TRBV5-4,14
CASSLARADYEQYF,TRBJ2-7,-,TRBV7-8,14
CASSVRGNTEAFF,TRBJ1-1,-,TRBV9,13
CASSVGGGEATYEQYF,TRBJ2-7,-,TRBV9,16
CSVNTGGTEAFF,TRBJ1-1,once,TRBV29-1,12
CASSLLDSYEQYF,TRBJ2-7,-,TRBV5-1,13
CASSTLDGYGYTF,TRBJ1-2,-,TRBV19,13
CASSLAGWTFVQYF,TRBJ2-7,once,TRBV7-2,14
CASSPPGASYEQYF,TRBJ2-7,-,TRBV5-4,14
CASSLLDREDEKLFF,TRBJ1-4,-,TRBV5-1,15
CASSLGLAGGNEQFF,TRBJ2-1,-,TRBV5-5,15
CATSQTGHRANYGYTF,TRBJ1-2,-,TRBV9,16
CASSEMSGGNQPQHF,TRBJ1-5,-,TRBV6-1,15
CASSPTWGQNIQYF,TRBJ2-4,once,TRBV4-2,14
CASSVGVTLTGELFF,TRBJ2-2,-,TRBV9,15
CASSSSGNSYEQYF,TRBJ2-7,-,TRBV5-1,14
CASSSGLAGGTLTTDTQYF,TRBJ2-3,-,TRBV5-1,19
CASSYSGTRNEQFF,TRBJ2-1,-,TRBV6-6,14
CASSLLMGLAFF,TRBJ1-1,once,TRBV28,12
CASSGGRLYETQYF,TRBJ2-5,-,TRBV2,14
CASRTQGGISYEQYF,TRBJ2-7,-,TRBV6-1,15
CASSPAGTANSNQPQHF,TRBJ1-5,-,TRBV5-1,17
CASSPTTGGGETQYF,TRBJ2-5,-,TRBV18,15
CASSIVSGLAHTRQFF,TRBJ2-1,-,TRBV19,16
CASSHRDRGSYEQYF,TRBJ2-7,-,TRBV6-6,15
CANLSEQPQHF,TRBJ1-5,-,TRBV19,11
CASSLVSSGTTDTQYF,TRBJ2-3,-,TRBV5-1,16